Listed here is a single T cell receptor beta chain. Its cognate antigen is unknown. CD45RO-negative CD8 cells positively selected for CCR7 made up the naive population, which excluded terminally differentiated effector memory CD45RA+ cells. CDR3 length equals 14 residues. The V end was cut by 7 bases, the J end by 1 base, with 13 bases between. The germline V gene has CDR1 SEHNR and CDR2 FQNEAQ (reference sequence). Some clones are missing from TCRdb's copy, which holds only in-frame ones; the method was immunoSEQ multiplex PCR. The sample consists of around 1.9 million clones, just over 90% of them appearing once. The sample belongs to a study of shared clonotypes between healthy human individuals. Points from the study as a whole: Estimated clonotype richness was generally higher in naive than memory subsets. Shared clonotypes: approximately 5% naive CD4, around 3.4% naive CD8, around 2.4% memory CD4, 0.35% to 0.5% memory CD8.

Sequencing used naive CD8+ T cells from PBMCs. The chain carries TRBV7-9 and TRBJ1-1, with a tentative D call TRBD1 (5 bases). The clonotype comes from a man younger than 35 in good health. Some clones in this sample may be carry-over from other donors' samples. In DNA, the CDR3 is TGTGCCAGCACCCCGGACGGGGGGAACACTGAAGCTTTCTTT. It codes for CASTPDGGNTEAFF.